The clone carrying this T cell receptor (beta chain) was detected only once. The antigen remains undetermined. The record originates from a study of shared clonotypes between healthy human individuals. Profiling relied on immunoSEQ multiplex PCR, and the TCRdb table lists in-frame clones only, not all of them. The sample has some 1.5 million clones, about 96% seen once. J lost 5 bases, V lost 7 bases, and 6 bases had no gene match. Per the germline V gene, CDR1 is SQVTM and CDR2 is ANQGSEA. The CDR3 spans 12 residues. Study-level points and caveats: Among the subsets, naive ones generally showed larger estimated richness than memory ones.

The receptor was derived from a man aged 25-45 years in good health. Material: naive CD4+ T cells sorted from blood. Subset meaning: CD45RA+ positively selected. This chain uses TRBV29-1 with TRBJ2-7; TRBD1 aligns across 9 bases. Written as DNA, the CDR3 is TGCAGCGGGGGGACAGGGTTCGACGAGCAGTACTTC. It yields the protein CSGGTGFDEQYF.